The 21 T cell receptor beta chains given below trace back to one sample, sequenced in a study of CD8 T cells in ankylosing spondylitis. TCRdb ran MiXCR on the 5' RACE reads and lists one entry per CDR3 protein. The repertoire holds roughly 120,000 distinct CDR3 sequences, with approximately 15% as singletons. Sequencing was performed on blood, either unsorted or a sorted T cell fraction (not recorded which). The receptor source for this set is a female donor with ankylosing spondylitis or in good health (not recorded which).

The chain is built from TRBV12-3 or TRBV12-4 and TRBJ1-5; 12 nucleotides line up with TRBD1. The V and J ends lost 6 bases and 3 bases, in that order; junction bases with no gene match: 3. This CDR3 comprises 15 residues. CDR3 sequence: CASRGQGATNQPQHF. CDR3 in DNA: TGTGCCAGCAGGGGACAGGGGGCGACCAATCAGCCCCAGCATTTT.

The gene calls are TRBV7-6 and TRBJ2-1; D is perhaps TRBD1 or TRBD2 (6 bases each). Germline loops: CDR1 SGHVS, CDR2 FNYEAQ. Trimming took off 5 bases at V and 1 base at J, with 21 bases between the two ends. The CDR3 sequence is 18 residues long. The CDR3 DNA is TGTGCCAGCAGCGTCCTTGAGGGGGGCGCCTTTTCCTACAATGAGCAGTTCTTC. Translating it yields CASSVLEGGAFSYNEQFF.

The rearrangement joins TRBV20-1 to TRBJ2-1, with D maybe TRBD1 (6 bases). CDR3 length equals 15 residues. V was trimmed by 1 base and J by 1 base, leaving 11 bases between them. Germline V CDR1 and CDR2: DFQATT, SNEGSKA (reference sequence). This CDR3 is CSARGGQKSYNEQFF. The CDR3 nucleotides are TGCAGTGCTAGAGGGGGGCAGAAATCCTACAATGAGCAGTTCTTC.

This clonotype was observed at least ten times. V gene TRBV12-3 or TRBV12-4 combines with J gene TRBJ2-5, with 9 bases that match TRBD1. The junction had 8 bases not matched to a gene; V was cut back by 5 bases and J by 4 bases. CDR3 size: 15 residues. This CDR3 is CASSTNRGPGETQYF. The CDR3 region has the DNA TGTGCCAGCAGTACGAACAGGGGGCCTGGAGAGACCCAGTACTTC.

There are many counts of this clonotype. The chain uses TRBV29-1 and TRBJ1-2; 7 bases are a match to TRBD1. CDR1 and CDR2 (germline): SQVTM, ANQGSEA. This CDR3 has 14 amino acids. Unmatched junction bases numbered 12, after V lost 7 bases and J lost 4 bases. In DNA form, the CDR3 reads TGCAGCGCCCTAGGTCAGGGGGATGCCTATGGCTACACCTTC. This gives the protein CSALGQGDAYGYTF.

This clonotype was detected many times. The rearrangement links TRBV3-1 to TRBJ2-5, with D unclear. The CDR3 contains 16 residues. CDR1 LGHDT and CDR2 YNNKEL come from the germline V gene (reference sequence). With 1 base removed from V and 1 base from J, the gap between germline ends came to 13 bases. In DNA form, the CDR3 reads TGTGCCAGCAGCCAAGTTGGTTCCCTGTTCCAAGAGACCCAGTACTTC. Its protein product is CASSQVGSLFQETQYF.

This clonotype was counted between two and nine times. V gene TRBV5-1 combines with J gene TRBJ2-3; 9 positions match TRBD2. CDR3 length: 16 residues. V lost 0 bases, J lost 0 bases, and 2 bases stayed unmatched. CDR1 is SGHRS and CDR2 is YFSETQ in the germline V gene. CDR3 DNA: TGCGCCAGCAGCTTGGAGCGGGGGGTTAGCACAGATACGCAGTATTTT. Translating it yields CASSLERGVSTDTQYF.

This clonotype was recorded a few times. The V and J genes are TRBV6-1 and TRBJ1-5; no reliable D call. Between the trimmed V and J ends, which lost 6 bases and 6 bases, there was a span of 15 bases. CDR3 size: 14 residues. Per germline, CDR1 MNHNS and CDR2 SASEGT. The CDR3 sequence is CASRSREVIQPQHF. CDR3 in DNA: TGTGCCAGCAGGTCGAGGGAGGTGATTCAGCCCCAGCATTTT.

There are many counts of this clonotype. The rearrangement uses TRBV20-1 and TRBJ1-1, with D maybe TRBD1 (5 bases). The germline V gene has CDR1 DFQATT and CDR2 SNEGSKA (reference sequence). The CDR3 covers 15 residues. Trimming left V 1 base short and J 0 bases short, with 12 bases between. CDR3 in amino acids: CSARGPQVLNTEAFF. CDR3 in DNA: TGCAGTGCTAGAGGCCCACAGGTGCTGAACACTGAAGCTTTCTTT.

In its sample, this clonotype was seen once. This could be a read error, since a much larger clone is one nucleotide away. V gene TRBV6-1 combines with J gene TRBJ1-1; 8 bases fit TRBD1. CDR3 length: 13 amino acids. CDR1 is MNHNS and CDR2 is SASEGT in the germline V gene. CDR3 sequence (DNA): TGTGCCAGCAGTGAAGGGACAGGGACTGAAACTTTCTTT. This translates into CASSEGTGTETFF.

This clonotype showed up just a few times. The chain joins TRBV4-2 to TRBJ2-2; TRBD1 agrees at 9 bases. Germline V gene sequence: CDR1 LGHNA, CDR2 YNFKEQ. The CDR3 totals 14 residues. Trimming took 5 bases from V and 6 from J; bases not matched to a gene: 4. The CDR3 loop reads CASSYRQGAGELFF. The CDR3 DNA reads TGTGCCAGCAGCTATCGACAGGGGGCCGGGGAGCTGTTTTTT.

The V gene is TRBV6-5, the J gene TRBJ2-6; 12 bases are a match to TRBD2. CDR3 size: 18 residues. Germline V lookup: CDR1 MNHEY, CDR2 SVGAGI. The V gene end was trimmed by 4 bases and the J gene end by 1 base; junction bases not matched to a gene: 5. CDR3 loop: CASSSTSGRPSGANVLTF. The CDR3 DNA reads as TGTGCCAGCAGTTCAACTAGCGGGAGGCCTTCTGGGGCCAACGTCCTGACTTTC.

Worth noting for this clonotype: This may arise from a read error, as a much more abundant clone is one base away. The chain combines TRBV12-3 or TRBV12-4 with TRBJ2-3; D remains unclear. This CDR3 is built from 12 residues. The CDR3 here is CTSRIDADTQYF. The CDR3 nucleotides are TGTACCAGCCGGATTGATGCAGATACGCAGTATTTT.

The chain combines TRBV2 with TRBJ1-6; D is possibly TRBD1 (5 bases). This CDR3 is 13 amino acids long. V shed 4 bases and J shed 7 bases, with 8 bases lying between them. Germline-derived CDR1 and CDR2 are SNHLY and FYNNEI. The CDR3 loop is CASSGDGNSPLHF. Here the CDR3 DNA reads TGTGCCAGCAGTGGGGACGGGAATTCACCCCTCCACTTT. Together with reference TRBV2 and TRBJ1-6, the CDR3 gives the full variable domain: EPEVTQTPSHQVTQMGQEVILRCVPISNHLYFYWYRQILGQKVEFLVSFYNNEISEKSEIFDDQFSVERPDGSNFTLKIRSTKLEDSAMYFCASSGDGNSPLHFGNGTRLTVT.

A few counts support this clonotype. This chain joins TRBV6-2 or TRBV6-3 and TRBJ2-1; D is unclear. Trimming stripped 5 bases from V and 6 bases from J, with 17 bases between. This CDR3 is 15 amino acids long. The germline V gene encodes CDR1 MNHEY and CDR2 SVGEGT. The CDR3 nucleotides read TGTGCCAGCAGTCCCGGTGGGGTCTACCGCAATGAGCAGTTCTTC. As protein: CASSPGGVYRNEQFF.

This clonotype came up many times. The chain joins TRBV15 to TRBJ2-7; D ambiguous. Germline CDR1 reads LNHNV; CDR2 reads YYDKDF (reference sequence). The CDR3 length is 14 residues. With 0 bases removed from V and 4 bases from J, the gap between germline ends came to 10 bases. The CDR3 region is CATSREVQNYEQYF. The CDR3 coding sequence is TGTGCCACCAGCAGAGAGGTCCAAAATTACGAGCAGTACTTC.

This clonotype came up a few times. This rearrangement joins TRBV5-1 to TRBJ2-2; a possible D gene is TRBD1 (6 bases). The CDR3 totals 15 residues. Germline-derived CDR1 and CDR2 are SGHRS and YFSETQ. Deletions cut 0 bases from V and 4 bases from J, with 10 bases between. The CDR3: CASSLAGQTTGELFF. DNA of the CDR3: TGCGCCAGCAGCTTGGCAGGACAGACCACCGGGGAGCTGTTTTTT.

The chain combines TRBV12-3 or TRBV12-4 with TRBJ1-2; 7 bases are a match to TRBD1. The CDR3 spans 14 residues. Unmatched junction bases numbered 8, after V lost 6 bases and J lost 4 bases. CDR3 DNA sequence: TGTGCCAGCAGCCCGGACAGGACAATCTATGGCTACACCTTC. It translates to CASSPDRTIYGYTF.

This clonotype came up many times. This chain connects TRBV5-1 to TRBJ1-2; D gene uncertain. Trimming took off 1 base at V and 4 bases at J, with 11 bases between the two ends. Germline V CDR1 and CDR2: SGHRS, YFSETQ. This CDR3 spans 14 amino acids. DNA of the CDR3: TGCGCCAGCAGCTTGTCGGCGGAAGGCTATGGCTACACCTTC. This gives the protein CASSLSAEGYGYTF. The full variable domain, completed using reference TRBV5-1 and TRBJ1-2, is KAGVTQTPRYLIKTRGQQVTLSCSPISGHRSVSWYQQTPGQGLQFLFEYFSETQRNKGNFPGRFSGRQFSNSRSEMNVSTLELGDSALYLCASSLSAEGYGYTFGSGTRLTVV.

This clonotype was seen only once. Being one base from a much bigger clone, this may be a read error. The rearrangement joins TRBV20-1 to TRBJ2-7; TRBD1 aligns across 11 bases. Germline CDR1 and CDR2: DFQATT and SNEGSKA (reference sequence). CDR3 length: 15 amino acids. V gave up 3 bases and J gave up 6 bases; unmatched junction bases: 10. CDR3 loop: CSARAQDRGPSEQYF. The CDR3 DNA follows: TGCAGTGCTAGGGCCCAGGACAGGGGGCCAAGCGAGCAGTACTTC.

This clonotype appeared a few times. The chain carries TRBV7-8 and TRBJ1-4; D is unresolved. CDR3 size: 15 residues. V shed 1 base and J shed 3 bases, with 9 bases lying between them. Germline-derived CDR1 and CDR2 are SGHVS and FQNEAQ. CDR3 region: CASSLGLVANEKLFF. As DNA, the CDR3 is TGTGCCAGCAGCTTAGGCTTGGTGGCTAATGAAAAACTGTTTTTT.